Shown below are 4 T cell receptor beta chains from a single sample sequenced in a study of T cell responses to AZD1222 COVID-19 vaccine. Sequencing used immunoSEQ multiplex PCR; TCRdb keeps in-frame clones, though not all of them. The repertoire holds more than 110,000 clones, with under 95% as singletons. The specimen was peripheral blood, collected on day 0 of AZD1222 vaccination. The receptors derive from an adult in good health.

This rearrangement joins TRBV7-8 to TRBJ1-5, with D tentatively TRBD1 (6 bases). There are 15 residues in the CDR3. CDR1 and CDR2 (germline): SGHVS, FQNEAQ. V lost 6 bases, J lost 3 bases, and 15 bases lay in between. The CDR3 reads CASRRSGHLNQPQHF. CDR3 nucleotide sequence: TGTGCCAGCAGGCGATCGGGACACCTCAATCAGCCCCAGCATTTT.

This sequence joins TRBV27 and TRBJ2-2, with D possibly being TRBD1 (5 bases). V lost 3 bases and J 6 bases, leaving 8 bases between the germline ends. Germline lookup yields CDR1 MNHEY and CDR2 SMNVEV (reference sequence). CDR3 length equals 13 residues. The CDR3 sequence is CASSFQGSGELFF. The CDR3 DNA is TGTGCCAGCAGTTTTCAGGGTTCCGGGGAGCTGTTTTTT.

This chain links TRBV15 with TRBJ1-1; D gene ambiguous. Looked up from germline, CDR1 is LNHNV and CDR2 is YYDKDF (reference sequence). This CDR3 has 12 residues. Trimming left V 4 bases short and J 1 base short, with 4 bases between. The CDR3 DNA reads as TGTGCCACCAGCACCCGGAACACTGAAGCTTTCTTT. Its translation is CATSTRNTEAFF.

The gene calls are TRBV19 and TRBJ1-1; D not resolved. CDR3 size: 15 residues. V lost 2 bases and J lost 8, with 18 bases in between. Germline V gene sequence: CDR1 LNHDA, CDR2 SQIVND (reference sequence). CDR3 in DNA: TGTGCCAGTAGTATAAGCATCCAACCCGGGAGGGAAGCTTTCTTT. As protein: CASSISIQPGREAFF.